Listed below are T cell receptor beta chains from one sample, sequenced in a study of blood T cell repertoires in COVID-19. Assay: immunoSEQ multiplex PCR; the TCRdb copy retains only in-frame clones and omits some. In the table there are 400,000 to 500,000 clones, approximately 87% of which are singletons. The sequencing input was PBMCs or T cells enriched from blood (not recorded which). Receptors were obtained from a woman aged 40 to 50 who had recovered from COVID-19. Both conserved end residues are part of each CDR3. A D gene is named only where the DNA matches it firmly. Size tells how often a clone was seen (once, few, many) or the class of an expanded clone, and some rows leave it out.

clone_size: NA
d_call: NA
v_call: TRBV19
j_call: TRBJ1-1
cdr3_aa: CASSMQGSGHVNTEAFF
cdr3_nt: TGTGCCAGTAGTATGCAGGGTAGTGGCCATGTAAACACTGAAGCTTTCTTT

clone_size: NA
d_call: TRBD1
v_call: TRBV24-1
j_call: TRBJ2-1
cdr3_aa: CATTGQGYNEQFF
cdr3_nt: TGTGCCACTACGGGACAGGGTTACAATGAGCAGTTCTTC

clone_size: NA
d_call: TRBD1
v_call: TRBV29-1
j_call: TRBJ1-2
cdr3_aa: CSVEDLDRATF
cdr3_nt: TGCAGCGTTGAAGATCTGGACAGGGCCACCTTC

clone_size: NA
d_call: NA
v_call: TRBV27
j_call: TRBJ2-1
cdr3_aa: CASSFAIKRRGSYNEQFF
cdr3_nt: TGTGCCAGCAGTTTTGCGATCAAGCGGAGGGGATCATACAATGAGCAGTTCTTC

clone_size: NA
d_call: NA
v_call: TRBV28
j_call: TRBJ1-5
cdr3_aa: CAHSGGIGVNQPQHF
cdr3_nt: TGTGCCCACTCTGGGGGGATTGGGGTCAATCAGCCCCAGCATTTT

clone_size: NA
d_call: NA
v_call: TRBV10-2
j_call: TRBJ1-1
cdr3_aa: CASSELGGGTEAFF
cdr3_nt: TGCGCCAGCAGTGAATTGGGGGGTGGCACTGAAGCTTTCTTT

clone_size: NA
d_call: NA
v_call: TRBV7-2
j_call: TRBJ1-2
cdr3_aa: CASSLLNRSNYGYTF
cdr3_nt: TGTGCCAGCAGCTTATTAAACAGATCTAACTATGGCTACACCTTC

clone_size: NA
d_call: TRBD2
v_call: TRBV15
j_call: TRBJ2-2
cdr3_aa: CATSRLANTGELFF
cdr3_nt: TGTGCCACCAGCCGACTAGCAAACACCGGGGAGCTGTTTTTT

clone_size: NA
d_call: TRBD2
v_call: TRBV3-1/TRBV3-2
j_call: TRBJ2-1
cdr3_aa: CASSQERGGLAGVSYNEQFF
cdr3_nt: TGTGCCAGCAGCCAAGAAAGGGGGGGACTAGCAGGAGTCTCCTACAATGAGCAGTTCTTC

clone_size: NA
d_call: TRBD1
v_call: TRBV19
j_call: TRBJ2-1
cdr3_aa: CASSITRRQGPEQFF
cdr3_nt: TGTGCCAGTAGTATCACCCGGAGACAGGGGCCGGAGCAGTTCTTC

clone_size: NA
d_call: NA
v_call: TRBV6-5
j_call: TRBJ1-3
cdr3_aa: CASSYESGRNTIYF
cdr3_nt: TGTGCCAGCAGTTACGAATCAGGGAGAAACACCATATATTTT

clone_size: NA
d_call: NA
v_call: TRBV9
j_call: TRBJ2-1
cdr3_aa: CASSTLGRIYNEQFF
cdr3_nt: TGTGCCAGCAGCACCTTGGGCAGGATCTACAATGAGCAGTTCTTC

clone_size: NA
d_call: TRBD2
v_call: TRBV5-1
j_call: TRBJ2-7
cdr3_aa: CASSLALAGTYEQYF
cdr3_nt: TGCGCCAGCAGCTTGGCACTAGCGGGAACCTACGAGCAGTACTTC

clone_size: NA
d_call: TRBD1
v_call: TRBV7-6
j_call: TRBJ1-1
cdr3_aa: CASSPEDRGLDTEAFF
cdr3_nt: TGTGCCAGCAGCCCCGAGGACAGGGGGCTGGACACTGAAGCTTTCTTT

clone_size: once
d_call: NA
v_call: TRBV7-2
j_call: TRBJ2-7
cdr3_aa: CASSLEARSYEQYF
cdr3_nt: TGTGCCAGCAGCTTAGAGGCCAGGTCCTACGAGCAGTACTTC

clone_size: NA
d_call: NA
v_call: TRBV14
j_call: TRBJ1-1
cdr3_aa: CASSQDRVWRSNTEAFF
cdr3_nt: TGTGCCAGCAGCCAAGATCGGGTTTGGAGGTCGAACACTGAAGCTTTCTTT

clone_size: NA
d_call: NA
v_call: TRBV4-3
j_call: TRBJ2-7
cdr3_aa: CASSQEQGGVLAAHEQYF
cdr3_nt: TGCGCCAGCAGCCAAGAGCAGGGGGGAGTACTAGCAGCCCACGAGCAGTACTTC

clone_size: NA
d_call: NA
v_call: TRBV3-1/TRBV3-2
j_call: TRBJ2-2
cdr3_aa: CASSLRGGPGELFF
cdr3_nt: TGTGCCAGCAGCCTAAGAGGAGGTCCCGGGGAGCTGTTTTTT

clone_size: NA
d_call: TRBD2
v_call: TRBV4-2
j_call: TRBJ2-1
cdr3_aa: CASSLTAGTSDGNEQFF
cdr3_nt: TGTGCCAGCAGCCTAACGGCCGGGACTAGCGACGGGAATGAGCAGTTCTTC

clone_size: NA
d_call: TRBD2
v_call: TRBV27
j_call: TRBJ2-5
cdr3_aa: CASSPMGLAGVSVIGETQYF
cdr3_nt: TGTGCCAGCAGTCCTATGGGTCTAGCGGGAGTATCCGTAATTGGGGAGACCCAGTACTTC

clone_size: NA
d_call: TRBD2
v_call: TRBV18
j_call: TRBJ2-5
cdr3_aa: CASSPTSGSRETQYF
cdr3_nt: TGTGCCAGCTCACCGACTAGCGGGAGCAGGGAGACCCAGTACTTC

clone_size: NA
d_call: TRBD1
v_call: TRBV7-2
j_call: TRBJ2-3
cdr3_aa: CASSLNRGATDTQYF
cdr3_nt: TGTGCCAGCAGCTTAAACAGGGGAGCCACAGATACGCAGTATTTT

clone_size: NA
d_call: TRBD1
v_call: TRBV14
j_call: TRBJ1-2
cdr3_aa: CASSQRGQGAFGGYTF
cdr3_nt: TGTGCCAGCAGCCAGAGGGGACAGGGGGCTTTTGGTGGCTACACCTTC

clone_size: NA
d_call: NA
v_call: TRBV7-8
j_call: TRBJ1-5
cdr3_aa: CASSLAGGVSNQPQHF
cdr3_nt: TGTGCCAGCAGCTTAGCGGGGGGAGTTAGCAATCAGCCCCAGCATTTT

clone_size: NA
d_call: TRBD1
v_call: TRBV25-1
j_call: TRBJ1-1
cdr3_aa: CASSDHRGFTEAFF
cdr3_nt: TGTGCCAGCAGTGATCACAGGGGTTTCACTGAAGCTTTCTTT

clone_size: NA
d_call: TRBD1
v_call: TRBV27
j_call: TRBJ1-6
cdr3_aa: CASSVWDRENSPLHF
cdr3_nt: TGTGCCAGCAGTGTCTGGGACAGGGAAAATTCACCCCTCCACTTT

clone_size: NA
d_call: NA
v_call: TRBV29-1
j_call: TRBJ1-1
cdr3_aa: CSALPSGNTEAFF
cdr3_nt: TGCAGCGCCCTCCCGAGCGGGAACACTGAAGCTTTCTTT

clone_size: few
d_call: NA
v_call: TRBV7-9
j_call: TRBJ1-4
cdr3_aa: CASSQGHHTGSGEKLFF
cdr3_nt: TGTGCCAGCAGCCAAGGGCACCACACAGGTTCGGGTGAAAAACTGTTTTTT

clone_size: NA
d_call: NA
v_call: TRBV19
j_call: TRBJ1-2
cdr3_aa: CASSIGANYGYTF
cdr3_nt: TGTGCCAGTAGTATTGGAGCTAACTATGGCTACACCTTC

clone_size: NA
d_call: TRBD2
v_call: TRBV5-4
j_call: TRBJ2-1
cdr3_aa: CASSSRTSVGVLNEQFF
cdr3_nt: TGTGCCAGCAGCTCCCGGACTAGCGTTGGGGTTCTCAATGAGCAGTTCTTC

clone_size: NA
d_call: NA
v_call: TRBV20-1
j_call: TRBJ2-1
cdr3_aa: CSVFQGGEQFF
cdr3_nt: TGCAGTGTATTTCAGGGAGGTGAGCAGTTCTTC

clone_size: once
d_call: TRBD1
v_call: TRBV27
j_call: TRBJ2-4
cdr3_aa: CASSPTPGGNIQYF
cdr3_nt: TGTGCCAGCAGCCCTACACCAGGGGGCAACATTCAGTACTTC

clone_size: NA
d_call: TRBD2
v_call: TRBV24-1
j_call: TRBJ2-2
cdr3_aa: CATSDLGLAGGNGELFF
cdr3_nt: TGTGCCACCAGTGATTTAGGCCTAGCGGGAGGAAACGGGGAGCTGTTTTTT

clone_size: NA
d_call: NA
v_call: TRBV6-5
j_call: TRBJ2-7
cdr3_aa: CASSPLLENEQYF
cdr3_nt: TGTGCCAGCAGTCCGCTATTAGAAAACGAGCAGTACTTC

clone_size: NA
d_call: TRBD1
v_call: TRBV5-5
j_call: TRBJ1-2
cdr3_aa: CASSTGENYGYTF
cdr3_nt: TGTGCCAGCAGCACAGGGGAAAACTATGGCTACACCTTC

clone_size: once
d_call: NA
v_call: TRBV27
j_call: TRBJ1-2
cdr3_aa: CASSLLFGGRNYGYTF
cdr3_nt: TGTGCCAGCAGTTTATTATTCGGGGGGCGCAACTATGGCTACACCTTC

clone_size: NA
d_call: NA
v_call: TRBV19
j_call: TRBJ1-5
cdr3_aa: CASSIGVNQPQHF
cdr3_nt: TGTGCCAGTAGTATCGGAGTTAATCAGCCCCAGCATTTT

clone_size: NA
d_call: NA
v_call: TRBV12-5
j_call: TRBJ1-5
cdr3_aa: CASGLTGVDWYQPQHF
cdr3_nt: TGTGCTAGTGGTTTGACGGGGGTTGATTGGTATCAGCCCCAGCATTTT

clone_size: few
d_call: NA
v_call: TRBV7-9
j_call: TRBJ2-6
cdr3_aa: CASSLNSGDSGANVLTF
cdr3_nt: TGTGCCAGCAGCTTAAATTCAGGTGACTCTGGGGCCAACGTCCTGACTTTC

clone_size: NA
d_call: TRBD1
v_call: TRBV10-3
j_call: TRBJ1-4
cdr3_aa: CAISETGTEGEKLFF
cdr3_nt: TGTGCCATCAGTGAGACCGGGACAGAGGGAGAAAAACTGTTTTTT

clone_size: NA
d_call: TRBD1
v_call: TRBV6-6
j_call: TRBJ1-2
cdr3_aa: CASSYPGTALNYGYTF
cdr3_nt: TGTGCCAGCAGTTACCCAGGGACAGCTCTAAACTATGGCTACACCTTC

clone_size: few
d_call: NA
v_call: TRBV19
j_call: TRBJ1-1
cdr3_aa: CATWNRGNLNTEAFF
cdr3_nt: TGTGCCACTTGGAACAGAGGGAACTTGAACACTGAAGCTTTCTTT

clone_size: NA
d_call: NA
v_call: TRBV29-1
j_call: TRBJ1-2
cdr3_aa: CSVGELTFYGYTF
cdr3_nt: TGCAGCGTCGGGGAACTAACCTTCTATGGCTACACCTTC

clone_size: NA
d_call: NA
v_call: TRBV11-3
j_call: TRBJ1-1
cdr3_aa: CASSLVVARVDTEAFF
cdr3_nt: TGTGCCAGCAGCTTAGTGGTGGCGAGGGTGGACACTGAAGCTTTCTTT

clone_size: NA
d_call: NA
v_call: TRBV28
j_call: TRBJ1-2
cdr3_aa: CASSQGIQDYGYTF
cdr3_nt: TGTGCCAGCAGTCAGGGTATCCAAGACTATGGCTACACCTTC

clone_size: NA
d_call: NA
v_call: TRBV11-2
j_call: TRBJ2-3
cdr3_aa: CASSLNTDTQYF
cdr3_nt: TGTGCCAGCAGCCTAAACACAGATACGCAGTATTTT

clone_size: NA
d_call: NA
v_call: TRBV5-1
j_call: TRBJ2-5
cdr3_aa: CASTAERVGRETQYF
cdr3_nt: TGCGCCAGCACCGCGGAGAGGGTGGGCCGAGAGACCCAGTACTTC

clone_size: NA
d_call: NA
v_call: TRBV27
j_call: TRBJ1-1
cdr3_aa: CASSLIDGLTAFF
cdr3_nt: TGTGCCAGCAGTTTAATCGACGGACTGACCGCTTTCTTT

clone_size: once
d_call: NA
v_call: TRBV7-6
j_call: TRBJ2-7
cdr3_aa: CASSSLGRVGEQYF
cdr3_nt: TGTGCCAGCAGCTCCCTGGGGAGAGTCGGCGAGCAGTACTTC

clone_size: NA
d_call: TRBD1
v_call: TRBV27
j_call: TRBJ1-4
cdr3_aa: CASRPGQGKIRNEKLFF
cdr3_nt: TGTGCCAGCAGGCCGGGACAGGGGAAGATAAGGAATGAAAAACTGTTTTTT

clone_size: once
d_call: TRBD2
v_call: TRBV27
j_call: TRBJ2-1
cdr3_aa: CASSLRAGTSGDNEQFF
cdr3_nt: TGTGCCAGCAGTTTGAGAGCCGGGACTAGCGGTGACAATGAGCAGTTCTTC

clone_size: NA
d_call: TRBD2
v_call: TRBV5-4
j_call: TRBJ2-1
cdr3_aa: CASSFYRLAQGNEQFF
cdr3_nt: TGTGCCAGCAGCTTCTACCGACTAGCGCAGGGCAATGAGCAGTTCTTC